This is a list of T cell receptor beta chains from one sample in a study of response to subunit inactivated influenza vaccine. TCRdb reprocessed the RT-PCR reads with MiXCR, giving one entry per CDR3 protein. The sample lists hundreds of thousands of distinct CDR3 sequences, approximately 10% occurring once. These same records also appear under a second study, on T cells expressing NK-cell markers.

The input for sequencing was PBMCs from blood, taken on the day of vaccination. The source is a man between 50 and 59 years old who received an inactivated influenza vaccine. Each CDR3 is given with its conserved first and last residue. A D gene is named only where the DNA matches it firmly. Only some rows state a clone size, as once, few, many or a class for expanded clones.

d_gene,j_gene,v_gene,abundance,CDR3nt,CDR3aa
-,TRBJ2-3,TRBV7-2,-,TGTGCCAGCAGCTTAGAGTCCTCTAGCACAGATACGCAGTATTTT,CASSLESSSTDTQYF
-,TRBJ2-3,TRBV10-3,many,TGTGCCATCCGGTTAGGCGGTTCAGATACGCAGTATTTT,CAIRLGGSDTQYF
-,TRBJ2-3,TRBV28,few,TGTGCCAGCAGTTTATATGGACAGCTACTTGGAGATACGCAGTATTTT,CASSLYGQLLGDTQYF
TRBD1,TRBJ2-7,TRBV5-1,-,TGCGCCAGCAGACGTGACTCAGGACAGGGTTACGAGCAGTACTTC,CASRRDSGQGYEQYF
-,TRBJ2-3,TRBV9,-,TGTGCCAGCAGCGTCCGGGCGGGGATTCCGTCAGATACGCAGTATTTT,CASSVRAGIPSDTQYF
TRBD2,TRBJ2-1,TRBV7-2,few,TGTGCCAGCAGCCAGCTAGCGGGACAGTTCTTC,CASSQLAGQFF
-,TRBJ1-1,TRBV11-2,-,TGTGCCAGCAGCCCCAGGGCCATCAAGAACACTGAAGCTTTCTTT,CASSPRAIKNTEAFF
TRBD2,TRBJ2-3,TRBV9,-,TGTGCCAGCAGCCCAAAGACTAGCGGGAGCGATACGCAGTATTTT,CASSPKTSGSDTQYF
-,TRBJ1-1,TRBV7-2,-,TGTGCCAGCACCCTCTACCGGGGGGAAACTGAAGCTTTCTTT,CASTLYRGETEAFF
TRBD1,TRBJ2-2,TRBV18,-,TGTGCCAGCTCGACCGGAACAGGGGGCACCGGGGAGCTGTTTTTT,CASSTGTGGTGELFF
TRBD1,TRBJ1-5,TRBV2,few,TGTGCCAGCAGTGAAGCGTGGGGACAGGGTTGGAGCAATCAGCCCCAGCATTTT,CASSEAWGQGWSNQPQHF
TRBD1,TRBJ2-7,TRBV18,-,TGTGCCAGCTCACCGAACCGGGACAGCCTATTGGAGTACTTC,CASSPNRDSLLEYF
TRBD1,TRBJ2-6,TRBV28,-,TGTGCCAGCAGTTCGGCGGGACAGGGGGCGCGAGGGGCCAACGTCCTGACTTTC,CASSSAGQGARGANVLTF
TRBD1,TRBJ1-3,TRBV7-9,few,TGTGCCAGCAGCTTGGGACAGCGAAACACCATATATTTT,CASSLGQRNTIYF
TRBD2,TRBJ2-7,TRBV28,-,TGTGCCAGCAGCCCGGCCCGGCTAGCGGGGGGGGGCGAGCAGTACTTC,CASSPARLAGGGEQYF
TRBD1,TRBJ2-1,TRBV10-3,many,TGTGCCATCACTGGGACAGGGGTCTACAATGAGCAGTTCTTC,CAITGTGVYNEQFF
-,TRBJ2-3,TRBV10-3,-,TGTGCCATCAGTGAAAACACAGATACGCAGTATTTT,CAISENTDTQYF
TRBD1,TRBJ2-7,TRBV20-1,-,TGCAGTGCTAGAGGGCCGGGACAGGCCTCCTACGAGCAGTACTTC,CSARGPGQASYEQYF
-,TRBJ2-2,TRBV12-3/TRBV12-4,few,TGTGCCAGCAGTTTCTGGAACACCGGGGAGCTGTTTTTT,CASSFWNTGELFF
-,TRBJ2-5,TRBV18,-,TGTGCCAGCTCAAAGACCCAGCAGGGAGGCCAAGAGACCCAGTACTTC,CASSKTQQGGQETQYF
-,TRBJ2-1,TRBV19,-,TGTGCCAGTAGTATAGATTTTGAGCAGTTCTTC,CASSIDFEQFF
-,TRBJ1-5,TRBV15,many,TGTGCCACCAGCAGCAGGAACAGGGCTACTCAGCCCCAGCATTTT,CATSSRNRATQPQHF
TRBD1,TRBJ1-4,TRBV20-1,many,TGCAGTGCTACCCAGGGGGCTCCTTTTGAAAAACTGTTTTTT,CSATQGAPFEKLFF
-,TRBJ2-5,TRBV7-8,once,TGTGCCAGCAGCTTAGGGTTATTTGGAGAGACCCAGTACTTC,CASSLGLFGETQYF
-,TRBJ1-2,TRBV3-1,few,TGTGCCAGCAGCCACTGGACAGATAACGCTAACTATGGCTACACCTTC,CASSHWTDNANYGYTF
-,TRBJ2-7,TRBV29-1,-,TGCAGCGTTGGTGATGTGCGGCGGTCCCTAGCGCTACCGTACGAGCAGTACTTC,CSVGDVRRSLALPYEQYF
TRBD2,TRBJ2-1,TRBV6-1,-,TGTGCCAGCAGACTAAGCGGGAGCTTGGGGGAGCAGTTCTTC,CASRLSGSLGEQFF
TRBD2,TRBJ2-3,TRBV6-1,-,TGTGCCACCCATAGAAGCGGGGGGGAGTCGAATACGCAGTATTTT,CATHRSGGESNTQYF
TRBD2,TRBJ2-2,TRBV15,-,TGTGCCACCAGCAGAGGACTAGCGAGGAACACCGGGGAGCTGTTTTTT,CATSRGLARNTGELFF
-,TRBJ2-3,TRBV11-2,-,TGTGCCAGCAGCTTTTTGGCCTTTACAGATACGCAGTATTTT,CASSFLAFTDTQYF
-,TRBJ2-3,TRBV25-1,-,TGTGCCAGCAGAAAAGCGGATACAGATACGCAGTATTTT,CASRKADTDTQYF
-,TRBJ2-5,TRBV5-1,-,TGCGCCAGCAGCTTAATGGATCCGGGGGAGACCCAGTACTTC,CASSLMDPGETQYF
-,TRBJ2-5,TRBV6-2/TRBV6-3,few,TGTGCCAGCAGTAGCTCCGGGACGGGTGCAAAGACCCAGTACTTC,CASSSSGTGAKTQYF
-,TRBJ1-1,TRBV29-1,many,TGCAGCGTGGAAAGACGGCTGAACACTGAAGCTTTCTTT,CSVERRLNTEAFF
-,TRBJ2-1,TRBV9,few,TGTGCCAGCAGCGTCACACATTCCACCTACAATGAGCAGTTCTTC,CASSVTHSTYNEQFF
TRBD2,TRBJ2-4,TRBV7-2,few,TGTGCCAGCAGCTCCCCGGGACTAGCGGAAACCAAAAACATTCAGTACTTC,CASSSPGLAETKNIQYF
TRBD2,TRBJ2-1,TRBV4-3,many,TGCGCCAGCAGCCAAGCAACCCCGGGACTAGCGACCCACAATGAGCAGTTCTTC,CASSQATPGLATHNEQFF
-,TRBJ2-7,TRBV12-3/TRBV12-4,-,TGTGCCAGCAGTTTAATGGCGGGGCGCTCCTACGAGCAGTACTTC,CASSLMAGRSYEQYF
TRBD1,TRBJ2-1,TRBV5-1,-,TGCGCCAGCAGCCCGCGACCGGGACAGGGGATTTCCTACAATGAGCAGTTCTTC,CASSPRPGQGISYNEQFF
TRBD1,TRBJ2-7,TRBV18,-,TGTGCCAGCTCACCATCCGGACAGGGCGAGCAGTACTTC,CASSPSGQGEQYF
-,TRBJ2-1,TRBV4-1,-,TGCGCCAGCAGCCAAGATCGCGGGGGCCCGTATGAGCAGTTCTTC,CASSQDRGGPYEQFF
TRBD2,TRBJ2-1,TRBV7-2,-,TGTGCCAGCAGCTTTAGCGGGAGGACGGACGATCCACAGTTCTTC,CASSFSGRTDDPQFF
TRBD2,TRBJ2-7,TRBV3-1,-,TGTGCCAGCAGCCAAGAGTTGACTAGCGGCTCCTACGAGCAGTACTTC,CASSQELTSGSYEQYF
-,TRBJ2-2,TRBV11-2,few,TGTGCCAGCAGCTTAGATGGGCGAGGGGCCGGGCTGTTTTTT,CASSLDGRGAGLFF
TRBD2,TRBJ2-3,TRBV9,-,TGTGCCAGCTCCCCGAGCGGGGGGGTCTCTAGCACAGATACGCAGTATTTT,CASSPSGGVSSTDTQYF
TRBD2,TRBJ2-3,TRBV3-1,-,TGTGCCAGCAGCCAAGATAAGCGGGGGGGCCGAGATACGCAGTATTTT,CASSQDKRGGRDTQYF
-,TRBJ1-1,TRBV2,many,TGTGCCAGCAGTGAAGTGAACACTGAAGCTTTCTTT,CASSEVNTEAFF
TRBD2,TRBJ2-1,TRBV20-1,-,TGCAGTGCTAGACACGCGGGGGGCACGGGGAATGAGCAGTTCTTC,CSARHAGGTGNEQFF
-,TRBJ1-1,TRBV28,few,TGTGCCAGCAGTTTAGAGACAGACTACATGAACACTGAAGCTTTCTTT,CASSLETDYMNTEAFF